The entry below describes one T cell receptor beta chain. The data belong to a study of shared clonotypes between healthy human individuals. The naive CD8 population came from CD45RO-negative cells selected for CCR7, without terminally differentiated effector memory CD45RA+ cells. Trimming took 2 bases from V and 3 from J, leaving 17 bases between them. Germline V gives CDR1 SGHVS, CDR2 FQNEAQ. The CDR3 has 17 residues. TCRdb keeps only in-frame clones here, not all; method: immunoSEQ multiplex PCR. Here the sample spans approximately 2,000,000 clones, over 85% being singletons. The sequence derives from a man between 18 and 29 years old in good health. Some clones in this sample may be carry-over from other donors' samples. The sample taken for sequencing was naive CD8+ T cells from PBMCs. This chain links TRBV7-8 with TRBJ2-1; weak D call: TRBD1 (5 bases). The CDR3 DNA is TGTGCCAGCAGCTTAAACATAGGGGTTACCTTCTACAATGAGCAGTTCTTC. Translation: CASSLNIGVTFYNEQFF.